A selection of T cell receptor beta chains follows, all from one sample in a study of OX40 agonist ivuxolimab in advanced cancers. Data came from immunoSEQ multiplex PCR; TCRdb stores just in-frame clones and leaves some out. The sample shows about 77,000 clones, around 86% of them seen only once. The sample in question was CD4+ or CD8+ T cells sorted from blood, obtained in a trial of the OX40 agonist ivuxolimab. These receptors were taken from an adult with an advanced solid tumor such as melanoma, head and neck, liver or kidney cancer. Each CDR3 is given with its conserved first and last residue. D genes are given only for firm matches. Size is stated for part of the rows, as once, few or many counts, or as a class when the clone is expanded.

clone_size: -; v_call: TRBV5-6; j_call: TRBJ1-2; d_call: TRBD1; cdr3_nt: TGTGCCAGCAGCCTGTGGGACAGGGATACCCATGGCTACACCTTC; cdr3_aa: CASSLWDRDTHGYTF
clone_size: -; v_call: TRBV6-5; j_call: TRBJ1-2; d_call: TRBD1; cdr3_nt: TGTGCCAGCAGTCAATGGACAGGGGGCTTTGGCTACACCTTC; cdr3_aa: CASSQWTGGFGYTF
clone_size: medium-sized; v_call: TRBV27; j_call: TRBJ2-7; d_call: -; cdr3_nt: TGTGCCAGCAGTCCGTCGGCTACTTCCTACGAGCAGTACTTC; cdr3_aa: CASSPSATSYEQYF
clone_size: -; v_call: TRBV6-1; j_call: TRBJ1-2; d_call: -; cdr3_nt: TGTGCCAGCAGTAGGGGTTATGGCTACACCTTC; cdr3_aa: CASSRGYGYTF
clone_size: -; v_call: TRBV7-2; j_call: TRBJ1-6; d_call: -; cdr3_nt: TGTGCCAGCAGCTTGGCGGGGGGGAAGAATTCACCCCTCCACTTT; cdr3_aa: CASSLAGGKNSPLHF
clone_size: -; v_call: TRBV28; j_call: TRBJ1-5; d_call: -; cdr3_nt: TGTGCCAGCAGTTTCCGCCGCGGGCTTGGGGGAGGTCAGCCCCAGCATTTT; cdr3_aa: CASSFRRGLGGGQPQHF
clone_size: -; v_call: TRBV5-1; j_call: TRBJ2-3; d_call: -; cdr3_nt: TGCGCCAGCAGCTTGATGGACCTCACAGATACGCAGTATTTT; cdr3_aa: CASSLMDLTDTQYF
clone_size: -; v_call: TRBV20-1; j_call: TRBJ2-3; d_call: -; cdr3_nt: TGCAGTGCTAACTCGGGCGTTACGCAGTATTTT; cdr3_aa: CSANSGVTQYF
clone_size: few; v_call: TRBV7-6; j_call: TRBJ1-3; d_call: -; cdr3_nt: TGTGCCAGCAGCATCAGCCGACAGTCTGGAAACACCATATATTTT; cdr3_aa: CASSISRQSGNTIYF
clone_size: -; v_call: TRBV10-2; j_call: TRBJ1-1; d_call: -; cdr3_nt: TGCGCCAGCAGTCAGGGGAGGGTCACTGAAGCTTTCTTT; cdr3_aa: CASSQGRVTEAFF
clone_size: -; v_call: TRBV19; j_call: TRBJ2-3; d_call: TRBD1; cdr3_nt: TGTGCCAGTAGTATATTGACAGGGAAGGCAGATACGCAGTATTTT; cdr3_aa: CASSILTGKADTQYF
clone_size: -; v_call: TRBV4-3; j_call: TRBJ2-2; d_call: -; cdr3_nt: TGCGCCAGCAGTCTCACCGGGGAGCTGTTTTTT; cdr3_aa: CASSLTGELFF
clone_size: -; v_call: TRBV5-1; j_call: TRBJ1-1; d_call: -; cdr3_nt: TGCGCCAGCAGCTTGGGACAGGACACTGAAGCTTTCTTT; cdr3_aa: CASSLGQDTEAFF
clone_size: -; v_call: TRBV18; j_call: TRBJ2-7; d_call: TRBD1; cdr3_nt: TGTGCCAGCTCACCCGGACAGGGGGGGCCCTACGAGCAGTACTTC; cdr3_aa: CASSPGQGGPYEQYF
clone_size: -; v_call: TRBV4-2; j_call: TRBJ2-3; d_call: -; cdr3_nt: TGTGCCAGCAGCCAGACCGGGAAACCCACAGATACGCAGTATTTT; cdr3_aa: CASSQTGKPTDTQYF
clone_size: -; v_call: TRBV6-6; j_call: TRBJ1-4; d_call: TRBD1; cdr3_nt: TGTGCCAGCAGTTACTCGCGGGGGACAGGGGAAAAACTGTTTTTT; cdr3_aa: CASSYSRGTGEKLFF
clone_size: -; v_call: TRBV5-1; j_call: TRBJ1-6; d_call: -; cdr3_nt: TGCGCCAGCAGCTTGGAAACACAACAGGGCTCACCCCTCCACTTT; cdr3_aa: CASSLETQQGSPLHF
clone_size: -; v_call: TRBV9; j_call: TRBJ1-2; d_call: TRBD1; cdr3_nt: TGTGCCAGCAGCGTAGGGTCAGGGGGAGGCTATGGCTACACCTTC; cdr3_aa: CASSVGSGGGYGYTF
clone_size: -; v_call: TRBV19; j_call: TRBJ1-2; d_call: -; cdr3_nt: TGTGCCAGTAGCCTGGACAAACAATCTAACTATGGCTACACCTTC; cdr3_aa: CASSLDKQSNYGYTF
clone_size: -; v_call: TRBV30; j_call: TRBJ2-2; d_call: -; cdr3_nt: TGTGCCTGGAGTGTACGGAAAGGGGTGGACACCGGGGAGCTGTTTTTT; cdr3_aa: CAWSVRKGVDTGELFF
clone_size: -; v_call: TRBV7-2; j_call: TRBJ2-3; d_call: TRBD2; cdr3_nt: TGTGCCAGCAGCGGCGGGGGGAGCGGGCGGACAGATACGCAGTATTTT; cdr3_aa: CASSGGGSGRTDTQYF
clone_size: few; v_call: TRBV28; j_call: TRBJ1-2; d_call: -; cdr3_nt: TGTGCCAGCATCCACAGGGAGGGCTACACCTTC; cdr3_aa: CASIHREGYTF
clone_size: -; v_call: TRBV7-3; j_call: TRBJ2-1; d_call: TRBD1; cdr3_nt: TGTGCCAGCAGCTACGACAGGGGCCCGTACAATGAGCAGTTCTTC; cdr3_aa: CASSYDRGPYNEQFF
clone_size: -; v_call: TRBV5-1; j_call: TRBJ1-4; d_call: -; cdr3_nt: TGCGCCAGCAGGGATCCGGACCTGGGGTATGAAAAACTGTTTTTT; cdr3_aa: CASRDPDLGYEKLFF
clone_size: -; v_call: TRBV5-4; j_call: TRBJ2-3; d_call: TRBD2; cdr3_nt: TGTGCCAGCAGCTTGGCCGCGTCTAGCGGGGGGGATACGCAGTATTTT; cdr3_aa: CASSLAASSGGDTQYF
clone_size: -; v_call: TRBV4-2; j_call: TRBJ1-6; d_call: -; cdr3_nt: TGTGCCAGCAGCCAAGGAAACAGAGCCTATAATTCACCCCTCCACTTT; cdr3_aa: CASSQGNRAYNSPLHF
clone_size: few; v_call: TRBV9; j_call: TRBJ2-7; d_call: TRBD2; cdr3_nt: TGTGCCAGCAGCGTAGGACTCCAGCGGGGGGTTTACGAGCAGTACTTC; cdr3_aa: CASSVGLQRGVYEQYF
clone_size: -; v_call: TRBV4-3; j_call: TRBJ2-4; d_call: -; cdr3_nt: TGCGCCAGCAGCCAAGCCCTCGGTGGATACATTCAGTACTTC; cdr3_aa: CASSQALGGYIQYF
clone_size: -; v_call: TRBV4-1; j_call: TRBJ2-1; d_call: TRBD2; cdr3_nt: TGCGCCAGCAGCCAAGCGGGACTAGCGGGGGGTGAGCAGTTCTTC; cdr3_aa: CASSQAGLAGGEQFF
clone_size: once; v_call: TRBV7-9; j_call: TRBJ1-2; d_call: -; cdr3_nt: TGTGCCAGCAGCTTTTCTACTAACTATGGCTACACCTTC; cdr3_aa: CASSFSTNYGYTF
clone_size: -; v_call: TRBV2; j_call: TRBJ2-7; d_call: -; cdr3_nt: TGTGCCAGCAGATTAAGGGGGATAATAGCCTACGAGCAGTACTTC; cdr3_aa: CASRLRGIIAYEQYF